These 23 T cell receptor beta chains originate from one sample sequenced in a study of T cell responses to AZD1222 COVID-19 vaccine. Using immunoSEQ multiplex PCR, the repertoire was profiled, and TCRdb retains in-frame clones only, with some absent. The repertoire holds 110,000 to 150,000 clones, 85% to 90% seen once, with around 1.6% in the top ten. Sequencing was performed on peripheral blood, taken on day 0 of AZD1222 vaccination. The receptors stem from an adult in good health.

This sequence joins TRBV10-3 and TRBJ1-3; a possible D gene is TRBD1 (6 bases). CDR3 length equals 16 residues. Looked up from germline, CDR1 is ENHRY and CDR2 is SYGVKD. The V and J ends lost 4 bases and 0 bases respectively, with 13 bases between them. CDR3 residues: CAISALGQRSGNTIYF. In DNA, the CDR3 is TGTGCCATCAGTGCTCTCGGACAGCGCTCTGGAAACACCATATATTTT.

The chain is built from TRBV6-1 and TRBJ2-5, with D uncertain. Germline V gene lookup returns CDR1 MNHNS and CDR2 SASEGT. Trimming removed 1 base at V and 4 bases at J, with 10 bases between. The CDR3 is 14 amino acids. CDR3 loop: CASSEGVSRETQYF. The CDR3 DNA sequence: TGTGCCAGCAGTGAAGGCGTCTCCAGAGAGACCCAGTACTTC.

The CDR3: CASSPRTLGSSYNEQFF. CDR3 nucleotides: TGTGCCAGCAGTCCTAGGACTTTGGGAAGCTCCTACAATGAGCAGTTCTTC. V and J are TRBV27 and TRBJ2-1, with D tentatively TRBD2 (5 bases). Trimming cost V 5 bases and J 0 bases, with 17 bases left between them. The CDR3 has 17 amino acids. CDR1 and CDR2 from the germline V gene are MNHEY and SMNVEV (reference sequence).

This chain links TRBV11-2 with TRBJ1-1, with D possibly being TRBD1 (5 bases). This CDR3 is 15 amino acids long. The V and J ends lost 2 bases and 1 base respectively, with 11 bases between them. In germline, CDR1 is SGHAT, CDR2 FQNNGV. The CDR3 coding sequence is TGTGCCAGCAGCTTATGGCGGGGGTCGAACACTGAAGCTTTCTTT. Residues: CASSLWRGSNTEAFF.

The chain employs TRBV4-1 and TRBJ1-3; D gene ambiguous. The V end was cut by 0 bases, the J end by 2 bases, with 11 bases between. Germline values: CDR1 MGHRA, CDR2 YSYEKL. The CDR3 runs 16 residues. The CDR3 here is CASSQDTVTPGNTIYF. The DNA of the CDR3 is TGCGCCAGCAGCCAAGACACAGTAACCCCTGGAAACACCATATATTTT.

The chain employs TRBV7-2 and TRBJ2-7, with TRBD2 identical over 9 bases. After removal of 1 base from V and 0 bases from J, the junction contained 4 bases not matched to a gene. Germline CDR1 is SGHTA and CDR2 is FQGNSA. The CDR3 length is 16 residues. CDR3 amino acids: CASSLVGSGSSYEQYF. The CDR3, as DNA: TGTGCCAGCAGCTTAGTTGGTAGCGGGAGCTCCTACGAGCAGTACTTC.

This clone was seen a few times. The same CDR3 can be traced to other DNA sequences in this sample. V and J are TRBV27 and TRBJ1-5; unclear D gene. CDR1 MNHEY and CDR2 SMNVEV come from the germline V gene (reference sequence). The CDR3 covers 14 residues. V lost 2 bases to trimming and J lost 1 base, with 6 bases between them. The CDR3 nucleotides are TGTGCCAGCAGTTTACTGGGGAGCAATCAGCCCCAGCATTTT. Protein product: CASSLLGSNQPQHF.

This sequence joins TRBV19 and TRBJ2-1; 7 bases are a match to TRBD2. This CDR3 is built from 17 residues. Trimming took 0 bases from V and 3 from J; bases not matched to a gene: 8. Germline V CDR1 and CDR2: LNHDA, SQIVND (reference sequence). The CDR3 is CASSIEEAGANYNEQFF. CDR3 DNA: TGTGCCAGTAGTATAGAGGAGGCGGGAGCAAACTACAATGAGCAGTTCTTC.

This chain uses TRBV5-6 with TRBJ2-1, with D unresolved. V lost 4 bases to trimming and J lost 9 bases, with 8 bases between them. This CDR3 is built from 11 residues. Germline values: CDR1 SGHDT, CDR2 YYEEEE. The CDR3, as DNA: TGTGCCAGCAGCGTTAGTGGTGAGCAGTTCTTC. It translates to CASSVSGEQFF.

V usage is TRBV4-1 and J usage is TRBJ1-6, with 7 bases matching TRBD1. The CDR3 length is 18 residues. Germline V gene sequence: CDR1 MGHRA, CDR2 YSYEKL. Losses at the gene ends were 3 bases for V and 8 bases for J; bases not matched to a gene: 16. This CDR3 is CASSQGVYRGKHDSPLHF. The CDR3 DNA reads as TGCGCCAGCAGCCAGGGGGTGTACAGGGGAAAGCATGATTCACCCCTCCACTTT.

A few counts support this clone. The gene calls are TRBV19 and TRBJ1-5, with D perhaps matching TRBD1 (6 bases). The CDR3 covers 14 residues. Trimming cost V 2 bases and J 4 bases, with 9 bases left between them. CDR1 and CDR2 from the germline V gene are LNHDA and SQIVND (reference sequence). CDR3 in amino acids: CASSIWDINQPQHF. The CDR3 bases are TGTGCCAGTAGTATATGGGACATAAATCAGCCCCAGCATTTT.

This chain links TRBV9 with TRBJ2-7; a weak D match, TRBD2 (6 bases). Per the germline V gene, CDR1 is SGDLS and CDR2 is YYNGEE. V was trimmed by 0 bases and J by 3 bases, leaving 13 bases between them. The CDR3 is 15 amino acids. The CDR3 spells CASSVAPSEVYEQYF. The CDR3, as DNA: TGTGCCAGCAGCGTAGCCCCTAGCGAGGTCTACGAGCAGTACTTC.

This clone occurred once. The chain employs TRBV4-1 and TRBJ1-1; 7 bases are shared with TRBD1. The CDR3 is 15 residues long. The germline gives CDR1 MGHRA, CDR2 YSYEKL. Trimming cost V 4 bases and J 1 base; bases outside gene matches: 6. The CDR3 DNA is TGCGCCAGCAGCCGCGGACAGGCAACGAACACTGAAGCTTTCTTT. Translating gives CASSRGQATNTEAFF.

The gene calls are TRBV6-5 and TRBJ1-1; no clear D gene. CDR1 is MNHEY and CDR2 is SVGAGI in the germline V gene. This CDR3 comprises 11 residues. V lost 7 bases and J 0 bases, leaving 3 bases between the germline ends. CDR3 protein: CASTLNTEAFF. As DNA, the CDR3 is TGTGCCAGCACACTGAACACTGAAGCTTTCTTT.

The chain has TRBV15 and TRBJ1-4; TRBD1 is a possible D gene (6 bases). This CDR3 region has 15 residues. Looked up from germline, CDR1 is LNHNV and CDR2 is YYDKDF (reference sequence). Between the trimmed V and J ends, which lost 1 base and 8 bases, there was a span of 14 bases. The CDR3 region has the DNA TGTGCCACCAGCAGAGCTACGGGGGCGCGGGAAAAACTGTTTTTT. Its protein product is CATSRATGAREKLFF.

Here the CDR3 DNA reads TGTGCCAGCAGTTACTCGGGGGGTCGGAGGGACGATGAAGCTTTCTTT. It is translated as CASSYSGGRRDDEAFF. This chain links TRBV6-2 or TRBV6-3 with TRBJ1-1; TRBD1 might be the D (5 bases). Germline CDR1 reads MNHEY; CDR2 reads SVGEGT. The CDR3 is 16 amino acids. V was shortened by 0 bases and J by 7 bases, with 18 bases between the two germline ends.

The J gene is TRBJ1-1, the V gene TRBV3-1 (or the pseudogene TRBV3-2); D is ambiguous. The CDR3 length is 13 residues. Trimming removed 4 bases from V and 4 bases from J, with 10 bases in between. Germline CDR1 reads LGHDT; CDR2 reads YNNKEL (reference sequence). CDR3 sequence (DNA): TGTGCCAGCAGCCGGGGAGGGTTCACTGAAGCTTTCTTT. This translates into CASSRGGFTEAFF.

This clone was recorded only once. J is TRBJ1-1 and V is TRBV30; maybe TRBD1 (5 bases). The CDR3 covers 12 residues. V gave up 4 bases and J gave up 1 base, with 7 bases separating them. CDR1 is GTSNPN and CDR2 is SVGIG in the germline V gene (reference sequence). This CDR3 reads CAWNRWNTEAFF. CDR3 sequence (DNA): TGTGCCTGGAACAGGTGGAACACTGAAGCTTTCTTT.

This CDR3 is CASSRSGEGAFF. The CDR3 DNA is TGTGCCAGCAGCCGGTCAGGGGAGGGAGCTTTCTTT. The rearrangement uses TRBV12-3 or TRBV12-4 and TRBJ1-1; D might be TRBD1 (6 bases). The V gene lost 6 bases and the J gene lost 10 bases, with 15 bases spanning the gap. This CDR3 region has 12 residues.

This clone occurred once. The chain links TRBV30 to TRBJ1-2; 8 bases map to TRBD1. Per the germline V gene, CDR1 is GTSNPN and CDR2 is SVGIG (reference sequence). CDR3 size: 13 residues. V lost 3 bases, J lost 5 bases, and 5 bases stayed unmatched. DNA for the CDR3: TGTGCCTGGAGGGCAGGGGGCTGGTATGGCTACACCTTC. Encoded protein: CAWRAGGWYGYTF.

The gene calls are TRBV14 and TRBJ2-7; no clear D. Looked up from germline, CDR1 is SGHDN and CDR2 is FVKESK. Trimming pared 0 bases from V and 5 bases from J, leaving 17 bases between. The CDR3 is 16 residues long. The CDR3 sequence: CASSQDLGVTSHEQYF. DNA of the CDR3: TGTGCCAGCAGCCAAGATCTTGGGGTTACAAGCCACGAGCAGTACTTC. Variable domain in full (rest from reference TRBV14 and TRBJ2-7): EAGVTQFPSHSVIEKGQTVTLRCDPISGHDNLYWYRRVMGKEIKFLLHFVKESKQDESGMPNNRFLAERTGGTYSTLKVQPAELEDSGVYFCASSQDLGVTSHEQYFGPGTRLTVT.

The J gene is TRBJ1-6, the V gene TRBV2; D is perhaps TRBD1 (5 bases). Germline CDR1 and CDR2: SNHLY and FYNNEI. The CDR3 spans 14 residues. V dropped 2 bases and J dropped 7 bases, with 9 bases sitting between them. The CDR3 here is CASSEKGVNSPLHF. CDR3 DNA sequence: TGTGCCAGCAGTGAAAAAGGGGTGAATTCACCCCTCCACTTT.

This sequence joins TRBV12-3 or TRBV12-4 and TRBJ1-2; D unresolved. The CDR3 is 12 amino acids. V was shortened by 5 bases and J by 6 bases, with 10 bases between the two germline ends. The chain's CDR3 is CASSADRHGYTF. CDR3 nucleotides: TGTGCCAGCAGTGCAGACCGCCATGGCTACACCTTC.